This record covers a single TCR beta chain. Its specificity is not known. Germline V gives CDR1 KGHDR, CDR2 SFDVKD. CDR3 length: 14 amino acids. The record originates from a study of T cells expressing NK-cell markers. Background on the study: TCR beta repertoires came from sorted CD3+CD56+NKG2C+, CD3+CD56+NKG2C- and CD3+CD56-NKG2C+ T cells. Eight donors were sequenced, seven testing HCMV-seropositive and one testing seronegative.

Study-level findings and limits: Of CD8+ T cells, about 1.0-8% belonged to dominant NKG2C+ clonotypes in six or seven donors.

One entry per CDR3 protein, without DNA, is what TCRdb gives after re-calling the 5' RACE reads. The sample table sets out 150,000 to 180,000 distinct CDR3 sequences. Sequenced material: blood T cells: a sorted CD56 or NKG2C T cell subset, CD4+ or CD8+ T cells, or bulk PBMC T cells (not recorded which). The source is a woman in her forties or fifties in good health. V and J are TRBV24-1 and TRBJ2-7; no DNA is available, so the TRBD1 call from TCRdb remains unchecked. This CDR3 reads CATSDSRDTDEQYF.